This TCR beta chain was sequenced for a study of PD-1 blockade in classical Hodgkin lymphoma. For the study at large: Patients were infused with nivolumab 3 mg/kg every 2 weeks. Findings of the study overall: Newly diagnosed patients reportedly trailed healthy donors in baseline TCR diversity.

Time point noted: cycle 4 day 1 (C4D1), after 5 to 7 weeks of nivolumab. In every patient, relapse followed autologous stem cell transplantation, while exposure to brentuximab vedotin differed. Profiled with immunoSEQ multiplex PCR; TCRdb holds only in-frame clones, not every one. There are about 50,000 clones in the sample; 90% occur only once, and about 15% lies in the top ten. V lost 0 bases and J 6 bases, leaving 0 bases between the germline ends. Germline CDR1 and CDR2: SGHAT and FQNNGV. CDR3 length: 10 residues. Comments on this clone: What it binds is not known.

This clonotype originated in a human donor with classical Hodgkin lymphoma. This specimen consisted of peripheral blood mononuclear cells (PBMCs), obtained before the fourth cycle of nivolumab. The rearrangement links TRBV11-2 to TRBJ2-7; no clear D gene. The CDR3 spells CASSLDEQYF. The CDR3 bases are TGTGCCAGCAGCTTAGACGAGCAGTACTTC.